One sample yielded the 27 T cell receptor beta chains listed below, sequenced in a study of T cells after yellow fever vaccination. TCRdb redid the calling of the 5' RACE reads with MiXCR, one entry per CDR3 protein. The sample includes 250,000 or so distinct CDR3 sequences, less than 7.5% of them seen just once. The sequenced sample was CD4+ T cells sorted from PBMCs, obtained on the day of the yellow fever booster vaccination. The receptors shown here come from a man between 25 and 39 years old who received the YFV17D yellow fever vaccine.

The table lists this clonotype with a few counts. The chain joins TRBV7-8 to TRBJ2-5; tentatively, D is TRBD1 (6 bases). Trimming removed 5 bases from V and 4 bases from J, with 14 bases in between. This CDR3 contains 14 residues. Germline CDR1 and CDR2: SGHVS and FQNEAQ. CDR3 bases: TGTGCCAGCAGCCACAACGCAGGGGTAGAGACCCAGTACTTC. Residues: CASSHNAGVETQYF.

This clonotype came up a few times. The chain is built from TRBV5-5 and TRBJ2-5; TRBD1 matches at 9 bases. The CDR3 length is 14 residues. After removal of 2 bases from V and 5 bases from J, the junction contained 4 bases not matched to a gene. Germline CDR1 reads SGHKS; CDR2 reads YYEKEE (reference sequence). In DNA form, the CDR3 reads TGTGCCAGCAGCTTACACAGGGGGCGCGAGACCCAGTACTTC. Translation: CASSLHRGRETQYF.

J is TRBJ2-2 and V is TRBV7-8; 9 bases are a match to TRBD1. CDR1 and CDR2 (germline): SGHVS, FQNEAQ. V was pared by 6 bases and J by 6 bases, with 2 bases of the junction left unmatched. The CDR3 covers 13 residues. Here the CDR3 DNA reads TGTGCCAGCAGGACAGGGGGGTCCGGGGAGCTGTTTTTT. Translating gives CASRTGGSGELFF. Full variable domain (remainder filled in from reference TRBV7-8 and TRBJ2-2): GAGVSQSPRYKVAKRGQDVALRCDPISGHVSLFWYQQALGQGPEFLTYFQNEAQLDKSGLPSDRFFAERPEGSVSTLKIQRTQQEDSAVYLCASRTGGSGELFFGEGSRLTVL.

This clonotype occurred a few times. The chain carries TRBV18 and TRBJ2-1; D is uncertain. CDR1 and CDR2 from the germline V gene are KGHSH and LQKENI. The CDR3 loop spans 13 amino acids. V was cut by 4 bases and J by 10 bases, with 14 bases left in between. The CDR3 loop reads CASSLDRLKEQFF. The CDR3 region has the DNA TGTGCCAGCTCACTCGACCGGTTGAAAGAGCAGTTCTTC.

This clonotype was counted at least ten times. V usage is TRBV5-1 and J usage is TRBJ2-7; D may be TRBD1 or TRBD2 (5 bases each). Germline loops: CDR1 SGHRS, CDR2 YFSETQ. This CDR3 is 14 amino acids long. Trimming took 1 base from V and 2 from J, leaving 10 bases between them. CDR3 in DNA: TGCGCCAGCAGCTTGAGGTGGGACCCCTACGAGCAGTACTTC. It specifies CASSLRWDPYEQYF.

The V gene is TRBV19, the J gene TRBJ2-2, with 11 bases matching TRBD2. The CDR3 is 17 residues long. The germline V gene has CDR1 LNHDA and CDR2 SQIVND (reference sequence). V shed 3 bases and J 5 bases; nucleotides not matched to a gene: 8. The CDR3 sequence is CASSIGASGRRTGELFF. The CDR3 DNA is TGTGCCAGTAGTATCGGTGCTAGCGGGAGGCGTACCGGGGAGCTGTTTTTT.

This chain uses TRBV20-1 with TRBJ1-2, with 8 nucleotides matching TRBD1. Germline V gene lookup returns CDR1 DFQATT and CDR2 SNEGSKA (reference sequence). The ends lost 6 bases at V and 2 bases at J; junction bases unmatched: 2. The CDR3 is made up of 12 amino acids. The CDR3 region is CSAWTGNYGYTF. The CDR3, as DNA: TGCAGTGCCTGGACAGGGAACTATGGCTACACCTTC.

V and J are TRBV7-2 and TRBJ2-5; 12 bases fit TRBD2. The CDR3 runs to 16 residues. Germline V CDR1 and CDR2: SGHTA, FQGNSA. Unmatched junction bases numbered 7, after V lost 5 bases and J lost 3 bases. The CDR3 DNA reads as TGTGCCAGCAGCCCTCTATGGACTAGCGGGAAAGAGACCCAGTACTTC. Its protein is CASSPLWTSGKETQYF.

This chain links TRBV20-1 with TRBJ2-6; perhaps TRBD1 as D (5 bases). The germline V and J ends were trimmed by 4 bases and 2 bases, with 6 bases remaining between them. The CDR3 has 13 residues. Germline V gene lookup returns CDR1 DFQATT and CDR2 SNEGSKA (reference sequence). This chain's CDR3 is CSATGPGANVLTF. The DNA for the CDR3 is TGCAGTGCTACAGGGCCTGGGGCCAACGTCCTGACTTTC.

This clonotype was counted between two and nine times. The V and J genes are TRBV18 and TRBJ2-7; TRBD1 matches 8 bases. V trimming: 6 bases; J trimming: 5 bases; junction bases outside the gene matches: 15. CDR1 and CDR2 from the germline V gene are KGHSH and LQKENI. The CDR3 sequence is 16 residues long. This CDR3 is CASSTRLDRGLHEQYF. CDR3 DNA sequence: TGTGCCAGCTCGACCAGGCTAGACAGGGGATTGCACGAGCAGTACTTC. Filled out from reference TRBV18 and TRBJ2-7, the complete variable domain reads NAGVMQNPRHLVRRRGQEARLRCSPMKGHSHVYWYRQLPEEGLKFMVYLQKENIIDESGMPKERFSAEFPKEGPSILRIQQVVRGDSAAYFCASSTRLDRGLHEQYFGPGTRLTVT.

This clonotype was observed at least ten times. V gene TRBV7-2 combines with J gene TRBJ2-1; 10 bases are shared with TRBD2. After removal of 2 bases from V and 7 bases from J, the junction contained 2 bases not matched to a gene. The CDR3 loop spans 14 amino acids. Per the germline V gene, CDR1 is SGHTA and CDR2 is FQGNSA. DNA of the CDR3: TGTGCCAGCAGCTTACTAGCGGGAGTAAATGAGCAGTTCTTC. This sequence encodes CASSLLAGVNEQFF.

The chain combines TRBV28 with TRBJ2-7; D not resolved. The germline V gene has CDR1 MDHEN and CDR2 SYDVKM. The CDR3 loop spans 12 amino acids. Trimming cost V 4 bases and J 4 bases, with 8 bases left between them. The CDR3 region has the DNA TGTGCCAGCAGTTATTTCGGGTACGAGCAGTACTTC. This sequence encodes CASSYFGYEQYF.

The gene calls are TRBV4-1 and TRBJ1-1; 8 nucleotides match TRBD1. Germline V gene sequence: CDR1 MGHRA, CDR2 YSYEKL. V lost 4 bases and J lost 3; bases outside the gene matches: 13. The CDR3 runs 17 residues. The CDR3 DNA is TGCGCCAGCAGCCTCGGACAGGGTTGGAAATCGGACACTGAAGCTTTCTTT. The encoded protein is CASSLGQGWKSDTEAFF.

Concerning this clonotype itself: A much larger clone differs by one base, so this may be a read error. The rearrangement uses TRBV12-3 or TRBV12-4 and TRBJ2-7; weak D call: TRBD1 (5 bases). This CDR3 spans 13 amino acids. The ends were cut back, 6 bases at V and 2 bases at J, with 11 bases in the middle. The DNA of the CDR3 is TGTGCCAGCAGGCCAGACAGCGCCTACGAGCAGTACTTC. Translation gives CASRPDSAYEQYF.

This clonotype was seen at least ten times. The chain links TRBV9 to TRBJ2-7; TRBD1 matches 9 bases. After removal of 3 bases from V and 7 bases from J, the junction contained 8 bases not matched to a gene. Germline V CDR1 and CDR2: SGDLS, YYNGEE. This CDR3 is 14 amino acids long. CDR3 coding DNA: TGTGCCAGCAGCGACGGACAGGGGCGCCTTGAGCAGTACTTC. It specifies CASSDGQGRLEQYF. The full variable domain, with the rest looked up from reference TRBV9 and TRBJ2-7, is DSGVTQTPKHLITATGQRVTLRCSPRSGDLSVYWYQQSLDQGLQFLIQYYNGEERAKGNILERFSAQQFPDLHSELNLSSLELGDSALYFCASSDGQGRLEQYFGPGTRLTVT.

This clonotype was detected many times. This chain uses TRBV2 with TRBJ2-1; 8 positions match TRBD2. Germline V gene lookup returns CDR1 SNHLY and CDR2 FYNNEI. The J segment lost 6 bases and the V segment lost 8 bases, leaving 6 bases of the junction unmatched. The CDR3 sequence is 13 residues long. This chain's CDR3 is CASGREAFNEQFF. CDR3 DNA sequence: TGTGCCAGCGGGCGGGAGGCATTCAATGAGCAGTTCTTC.

This clonotype was observed many times. The CDR3: CASSSRGQRLDNEQFF. DNA of the CDR3: TGCGCCAGCAGCTCCCGGGGGCAGCGTTTGGACAATGAGCAGTTCTTC. J is TRBJ2-1 and V is TRBV5-1, with D perhaps matching TRBD1 or TRBD2 (6 bases each). Germline V gives CDR1 SGHRS, CDR2 YFSETQ. This CDR3 is 16 amino acids long. The V and J ends lost 3 bases and 5 bases respectively, with 18 bases between them. Full variable domain (missing parts from reference TRBV5-1 and TRBJ2-1): KAGVTQTPRYLIKTRGQQVTLSCSPISGHRSVSWYQQTPGQGLQFLFEYFSETQRNKGNFPGRFSGRQFSNSRSEMNVSTLELGDSALYLCASSSRGQRLDNEQFFGPGTRLTVL.

This clonotype was seen more than once but under ten times. The gene calls are TRBV4-3 and TRBJ2-5; perhaps TRBD2 as D (6 bases). The CDR3 has 14 amino acids. Trimming shortened V by 1 base and J by 1 base, and 7 bases separated the two germline ends. CDR1 and CDR2 from the germline V gene are LGHNA and YSLEER. The CDR3 nucleotides read TGCGCCAGCAGCCAAGGGGGGGTCCAAGAGACCCAGTACTTC. It translates to CASSQGGVQETQYF.

There are many counts of this clonotype. The chain joins TRBV6-5 to TRBJ1-4; D not certain. Germline lookup yields CDR1 MNHEY and CDR2 SVGAGI. V dropped 6 bases and J dropped 5 bases, with 7 bases sitting between them. The CDR3 has 12 amino acids. The CDR3 coding sequence is TGTGCCAGCAGCGGAGAGAATGAAAAACTGTTTTTT. Translation: CASSGENEKLFF.

This clonotype was counted a few times. This chain links TRBV7-8 with TRBJ2-3, with unresolved D. CDR3 length: 13 amino acids. CDR1 and CDR2 (germline): SGHVS, FQNEAQ. V was trimmed by 0 bases and J by 5 bases, leaving 6 bases between them. The CDR3 is CASSLAWRDTQYF. The CDR3 region has the DNA TGTGCCAGCAGCTTAGCCTGGCGAGATACGCAGTATTTT.

This clonotype was seen repeatedly, ten times or more. The CDR3 sequence: CATSEGVSYEQYF. CDR3 bases: TGTGCCACCAGTGAAGGCGTCTCCTACGAGCAGTACTTC. The gene calls are TRBV24-1 and TRBJ2-7; no clear D gene. The CDR3 runs 13 residues. The germline V gene has CDR1 KGHDR and CDR2 SFDVKD. The germline V and J ends were trimmed by 4 bases and 0 bases, with 6 bases remaining between them.

This clonotype was counted only a few times. The rearrangement links TRBV11-2 to TRBJ2-7; D possibly corresponds to TRBD1 (6 bases). The CDR3 spans 14 residues. The V end was cut by 5 bases, the J end by 7 bases, with 18 bases between. CDR1 is SGHAT, CDR2 FQNNGV, per germline. CDR3 sequence: CASSDRGQSREQYF. The DNA of the CDR3 is TGTGCCAGCAGCGACAGAGGACAGTCTCGTGAGCAGTACTTC.

This clonotype has just a few counts. The genes are TRBV6-6 and TRBJ2-5, with no clear D. CDR1 is MNHNY, CDR2 SVGAGI, per germline (reference sequence). The CDR3 is 12 amino acids. The V gene lost 6 bases and the J gene lost 3 bases, with 8 bases spanning the gap. CDR3 amino acids: CASSRTKETQYF. The CDR3 DNA reads TGTGCCAGCAGCCGGACCAAAGAGACCCAGTACTTC.

This clonotype was recorded once. The chain recombines TRBV11-2 with TRBJ2-1, with 7 positions matching TRBD2. Germline loops: CDR1 SGHAT, CDR2 FQNNGV. The CDR3 length is 14 residues. Trimming at V came to 4 bases and at J to 2 bases, leaving 2 bases not matched to a gene. CDR3 DNA: TGTGCCAGCAGCTGGGGGGGGACCTACAATGAGCAGTTCTTC. This codes for CASSWGGTYNEQFF.

J is TRBJ2-2 and V is TRBV6-1, with a weak D call TRBD1 (6 bases). V lost 6 bases and J lost 4, with 15 bases in between. The CDR3 is made up of 15 amino acids. Germline values: CDR1 MNHNS, CDR2 SASEGT. In DNA form, the CDR3 reads TGTGCCAGCAGAGGGGGAGCTATCTTCACCGGGGAGCTGTTTTTT. As protein: CASRGGAIFTGELFF.

This clonotype was seen repeatedly, ten times or more. The chain joins TRBV20-1 to TRBJ2-5; the match to TRBD2 covers 10 bases. The CDR3 runs 15 residues. V lost 0 bases, J lost 4 bases, and 5 bases stayed unmatched. Per germline, CDR1 DFQATT and CDR2 SNEGSKA (reference sequence). The CDR3 sequence is CSARDGSSGRETQYF. CDR3 bases: TGCAGTGCTAGAGATGGGTCTAGCGGGAGAGAGACCCAGTACTTC.

This clonotype was seen more than once but under ten times. This chain uses TRBV29-1 with TRBJ2-5; 9 bases line up with TRBD1. Per germline, CDR1 SQVTM and CDR2 ANQGSEA. The CDR3 spans 16 residues. Trimming cost V 5 bases and J 5 bases; bases outside gene matches: 15. The CDR3 sequence: CSVTPMDRGNGETQYF. In DNA, the CDR3 is TGCAGCGTTACCCCCATGGACAGGGGAAATGGGGAGACCCAGTACTTC. Based on the CDR3 plus reference TRBV29-1 and TRBJ2-5, the full variable domain is SAVISQKPSRDICQRGTSLTIQCQVDSQVTMMFWYRQQPGQSLTLIATANQGSEATYESGFVIDKFPISRPNLTFSTLTVSNMSPEDSSIYLCSVTPMDRGNGETQYFGPGTRLLVL.